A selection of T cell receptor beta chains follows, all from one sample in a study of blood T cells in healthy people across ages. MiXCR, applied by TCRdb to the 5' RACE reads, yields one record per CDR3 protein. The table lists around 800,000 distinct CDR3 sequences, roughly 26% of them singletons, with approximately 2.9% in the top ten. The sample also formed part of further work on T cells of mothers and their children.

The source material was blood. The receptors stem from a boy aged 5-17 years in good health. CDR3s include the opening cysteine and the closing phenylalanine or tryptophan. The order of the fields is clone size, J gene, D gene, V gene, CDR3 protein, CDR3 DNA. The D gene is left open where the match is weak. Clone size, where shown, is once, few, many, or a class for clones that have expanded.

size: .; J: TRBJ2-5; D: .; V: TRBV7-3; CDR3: CASSPDRGTETQYF; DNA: TGTGCCAGCAGCCCCGATCGAGGGACAGAGACCCAGTACTTC
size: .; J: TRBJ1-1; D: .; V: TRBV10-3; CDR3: CAISEEGTVNTEAFF; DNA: TGTGCCATCAGTGAGGAGGGGACCGTGAACACTGAAGCTTTCTTT
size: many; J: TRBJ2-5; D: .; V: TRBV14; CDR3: CASSQDETSQETQYF; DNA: TGTGCCAGCAGCCAAGACGAGACGTCGCAAGAGACCCAGTACTTC
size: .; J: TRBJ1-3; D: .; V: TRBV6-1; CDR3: CASGGESRGRGNTIYF; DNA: TGTGCCAGCGGTGGGGAATCACGGGGACGCGGAAACACCATATATTTT
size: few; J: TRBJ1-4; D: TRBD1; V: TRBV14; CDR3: CASSQGAGTGLEKLFF; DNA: TGTGCCAGCAGCCAAGGAGCCGGGACAGGGCTCGAAAAACTGTTTTTT
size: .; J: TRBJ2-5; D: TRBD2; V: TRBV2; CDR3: CASNLVTSGGGETQYF; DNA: TGTGCCAGCAACCTCGTGACTAGCGGGGGAGGGGAGACCCAGTACTTC
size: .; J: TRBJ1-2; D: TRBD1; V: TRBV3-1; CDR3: CASSQAGQGGGGYTF; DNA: TGTGCCAGCAGCCAAGCGGGACAGGGAGGCGGTGGCTACACCTTC
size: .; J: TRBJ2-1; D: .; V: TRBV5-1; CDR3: CASSPVAPGYNEQFF; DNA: TGCGCCAGCAGCCCCGTAGCCCCGGGGTACAATGAGCAGTTCTTC
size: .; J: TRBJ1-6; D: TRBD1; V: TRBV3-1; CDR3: CASSQEDRAGFSPLHF; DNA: TGTGCCAGCAGCCAAGAAGACAGGGCGGGGTTTTCACCCCTCCACTTT
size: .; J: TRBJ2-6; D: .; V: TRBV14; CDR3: CASSRPSDSSGANVLTF; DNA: TGTGCCAGCAGCCGGCCCTCGGACAGCTCTGGGGCCAACGTCCTGACTTTC
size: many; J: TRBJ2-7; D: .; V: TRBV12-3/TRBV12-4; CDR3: CASSLALWAARTDYEQYF; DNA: TGTGCCAGCAGTTTAGCGCTATGGGCGGCCAGGACGGACTACGAGCAGTACTTC
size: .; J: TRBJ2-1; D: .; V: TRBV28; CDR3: CASSSSPGGGGSYNEQFF; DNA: TGTGCCAGCAGTTCTTCCCCCGGTGGAGGGGGGTCCTACAATGAGCAGTTCTTC
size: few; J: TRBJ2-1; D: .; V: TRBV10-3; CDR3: CAISESRGPGDEQFF; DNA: TGTGCCATCAGTGAGTCGCGGGGGCCTGGGGATGAGCAGTTCTTC
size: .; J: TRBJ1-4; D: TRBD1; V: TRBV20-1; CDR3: CSAVTGTGGEKLFF; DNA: TGCAGTGCTGTAACCGGGACAGGTGGTGAAAAACTGTTTTTT
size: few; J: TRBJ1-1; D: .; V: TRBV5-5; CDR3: CASSFDSGVNTEAFF; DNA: TGTGCCAGCAGCTTCGACTCAGGGGTGAACACTGAAGCTTTCTTT
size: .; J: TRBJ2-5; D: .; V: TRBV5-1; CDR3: CASSFGPDSQETQYF; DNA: TGCGCCAGCAGCTTTGGGCCGGACAGCCAAGAGACCCAGTACTTC
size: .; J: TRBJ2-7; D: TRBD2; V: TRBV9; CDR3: CASSVTTTSGEPRWAEQYF; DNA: TGTGCCAGCAGCGTAACCACGACTAGCGGGGAGCCAAGATGGGCCGAGCAGTACTTC
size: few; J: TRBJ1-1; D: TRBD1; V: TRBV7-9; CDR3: CASSLDRGQGANQNTEAFF; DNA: TGTGCCAGCAGCTTAGATCGGGGACAGGGGGCTAACCAAAACACTGAAGCTTTCTTT